The 7 T cell receptor beta chains presented below share a single source sample, sequenced in a study of blood T cell repertoires in COVID-19. Generated by immunoSEQ multiplex PCR, the TCRdb table keeps only in-frame clones and is missing some. The top ten clones hold approximately 2.4% of a sample with 350,000 to 450,000 clones, about 90% of them seen once. The sequenced sample consisted of peripheral blood. The receptor source for this set is a woman between 55 and 75 years old with COVID-19, enrolled during active disease.

The chain is built from TRBV9 and TRBJ2-7; 9 bases agree with TRBD1. The V segment lost 0 bases and the J segment 6 bases; nucleotides outside the gene matches: 7. In germline, CDR1 is SGDLS, CDR2 YYNGEE. CDR3 length equals 15 residues. The CDR3 DNA follows: TGTGCCAGCAGCGTAGAATGGACAGGGGTAGGCGAGCAGTACTTC. It yields the protein CASSVEWTGVGEQYF.

The genes are TRBV7-8 and TRBJ2-7; tentatively, D is TRBD2 (6 bases). CDR1 is SGHVS, CDR2 FQNEAQ, per germline. The ends were cut back, 1 base at V and 9 bases at J, with 19 bases in the middle. CDR3 length: 15 residues. The DNA of the CDR3 is TGTGCCAGCAGCTTAGAGGCGGGGCCTGAAAATTGGCAGTACTTC. This translates into CASSLEAGPENWQYF.

The chain couples TRBV7-2 to TRBJ2-7; D ambiguous. This CDR3 is 14 amino acids long. CDR1 SGHTA and CDR2 FQGNSA come from the germline V gene. The V end was cut by 0 bases, the J end by 2 bases, with 8 bases between. The CDR3 DNA reads TGTGCCAGCAGCTTAGCGGCACAGACCTACGAGCAGTACTTC. Residues: CASSLAAQTYEQYF.

This clone was seen once. The genes are TRBV6-6 and TRBJ1-5, with TRBD1 as a possible D gene (5 bases). This CDR3 region has 13 residues. Germline V lookup: CDR1 MNHNY, CDR2 SVGAGI (reference sequence). Trimming shortened V by 0 bases and J by 6 bases, and 6 bases separated the two germline ends. The DNA for the CDR3 is TGTGCCAGCAGTTACTCGACAGCTCAGCCCCAGCATTTT. Translation gives CASSYSTAQPQHF.

V and J are TRBV10-3 and TRBJ2-7; TRBD1 matches at 8 bases. J gave up 4 bases and V 8 bases, and 4 bases lay outside the gene matches. Germline CDR1 ENHRY, CDR2 SYGVKD. The CDR3 totals 12 residues. The CDR3 reads CAIGQGAYEQYF. DNA of the CDR3: TGTGCCATCGGCCAGGGGGCGTACGAGCAGTACTTC.

The chain is built from TRBV2 and TRBJ2-3, with 7 bases matching TRBD2. The junction had 11 bases not matched to a gene; V was cut back by 8 bases and J by 0 bases. Germline V lookup: CDR1 SNHLY, CDR2 FYNNEI. This CDR3 spans 16 amino acids. The CDR3 DNA is TGTGCCAGCCGGGGGGTCCAATATACTAGCACAGATACGCAGTATTTT. This encodes CASRGVQYTSTDTQYF.

The rearrangement links TRBV9 to TRBJ2-5; perhaps TRBD2 as D (6 bases). V lost 2 bases and J lost 4, with 12 bases in between. In germline, CDR1 is SGDLS, CDR2 YYNGEE. There are 14 residues in the CDR3. As DNA, the CDR3 is TGTGCCAGCAGCGTGGGGGGTGCGGGAGAGACCCAGTACTTC. Translation gives CASSVGGAGETQYF.